This passage covers 2 T cell receptor beta chains from one sample sequenced in a study of tumor and adjacent non-tumor tissue in lung cancer. The library came from three nested PCR rounds adapted from ARM-PCR protocols. TCRdb fed the multiplex PCR reads into MiXCR, producing one record per CDR3 protein. The sample holds 90,000 to 100,000 distinct CDR3 sequences, 75% to 85% seen once. The template was RNA from unsorted bulk tissue. Distant lung tissue was collected more than 3 cm away from the tumor edge. Sequencing was performed on distant non-tumor lung tissue. The receptors come from a man in his sixties with small cell lung cancer.

A word on this clonotype: A read error may account for a junction end that differs from germline. The chain couples TRBV29-1 to TRBJ2-3; D is unclear. This CDR3 contains 12 residues. Germline assignment: CDR1 SQVTM and CDR2 ANQGSEA. The CDR3 DNA reads TGCAGCGTCGTGATTTCCACAGTTACGCAATATTTT. Its translation: CSVVISTVTQYF.

With respect to this clonotype: One end of the junction varies from germline; a read error may be responsible. The rearrangement links TRBV9 to TRBJ2-7; D perhaps matches TRBD1 (8 bases). The CDR3 runs 15 residues. Germline V gene lookup returns CDR1 SGDLS and CDR2 YYNGEE. In DNA, the CDR3 is TGTGCCAGCAGCGTAGGGACAGGGAGGGCCTACAAGCAGTACTTC. As protein: CASSVGTGRAYKQYF. The whole variable domain, remainder taken from reference TRBV9 and TRBJ2-7, is DSGVTQTPKHLITATGQRVTLRCSPRSGDLSVYWYQQSLDQGLQFLIQYYNGEERAKGNILERFSAQQFPDLHSELNLSSLELGDSALYFCASSVGTGRAYKQYFGPGTRLTVT.